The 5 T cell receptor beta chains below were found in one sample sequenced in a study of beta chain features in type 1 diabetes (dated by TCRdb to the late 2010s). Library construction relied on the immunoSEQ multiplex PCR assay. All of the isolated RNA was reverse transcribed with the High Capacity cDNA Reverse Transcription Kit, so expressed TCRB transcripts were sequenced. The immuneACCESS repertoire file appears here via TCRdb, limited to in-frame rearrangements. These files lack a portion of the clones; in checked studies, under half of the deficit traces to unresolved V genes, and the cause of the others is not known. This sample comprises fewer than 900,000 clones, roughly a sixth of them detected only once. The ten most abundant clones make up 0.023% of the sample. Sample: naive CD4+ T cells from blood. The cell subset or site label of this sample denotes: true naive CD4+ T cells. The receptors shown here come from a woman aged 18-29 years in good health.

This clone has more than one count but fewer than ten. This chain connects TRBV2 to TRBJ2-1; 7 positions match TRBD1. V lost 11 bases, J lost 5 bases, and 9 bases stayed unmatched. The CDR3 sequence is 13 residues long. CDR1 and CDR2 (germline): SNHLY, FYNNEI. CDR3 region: CARESGGNNEQFF. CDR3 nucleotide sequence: TGTGCCCGAGAATCAGGGGGAAACAATGAGCAGTTCTTC.

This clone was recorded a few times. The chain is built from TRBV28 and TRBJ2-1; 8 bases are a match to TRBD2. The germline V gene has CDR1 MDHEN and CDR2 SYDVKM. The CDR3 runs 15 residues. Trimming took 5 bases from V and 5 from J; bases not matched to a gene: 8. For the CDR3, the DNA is TGTGCCAGCAGTGCCCTCGCGGGAGGTAACAATGAGCAGTTCTTC. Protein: CASSALAGGNNEQFF.

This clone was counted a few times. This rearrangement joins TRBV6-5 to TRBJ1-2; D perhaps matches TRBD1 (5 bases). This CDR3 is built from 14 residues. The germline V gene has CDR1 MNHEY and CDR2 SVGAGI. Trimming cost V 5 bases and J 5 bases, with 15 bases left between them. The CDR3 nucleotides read TGTGCCAGCAGTGAAGGGGCAGGGCTATATGGCTACACCTTC. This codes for CASSEGAGLYGYTF.

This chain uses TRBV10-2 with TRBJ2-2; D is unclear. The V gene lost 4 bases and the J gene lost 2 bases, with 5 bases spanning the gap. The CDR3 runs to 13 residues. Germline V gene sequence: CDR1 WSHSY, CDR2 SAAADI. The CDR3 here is CASSAVNTGELFF. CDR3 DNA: TGCGCCAGCAGTGCCGTTAACACCGGGGAGCTGTTTTTT.

The DNA of the CDR3 is TGTGCCAGCAGCCAACAGAGGCGCTCTGAAGCTTTCTTT. The encoded protein is CASSQQRRSEAFF. The chain joins TRBV7-2 to TRBJ1-1, with D hard to call. The CDR3 is made up of 13 amino acids. V was shortened by 5 bases and J by 6 bases, with 13 bases between the two germline ends. Looked up from germline, CDR1 is SGHTA and CDR2 is FQGNSA.